The subject of this entry is one T cell receptor beta chain. Compared with germline, one end of the junction differs, possibly owing to a read error. The data derive from a study of prognosis after radiotherapy for stage I lung cancer. CDR3 of TCR beta was amplified from genomic DNA via a two-round multiplex PCR. First-round PCR employed TRBV- and TRBJ-specific primers for each gene. TCRdb used MiXCR to reprocess the multiplex PCR reads, holding one entry per CDR3 protein. The repertoire holds 20,000 to 30,000 distinct CDR3 sequences, about 40% seen once, with about a fifth in the top ten. Germline CDR1 and CDR2: SGHVS and FQNEAQ. The length of the CDR3 is 17 residues.

The chain recombines TRBV7-8 with TRBJ2-2; possibly TRBD2 for D (8 bases). The material was PBMCs, obtained before or after stereotactic body radiation therapy (not recorded which). The receptor was derived from a donor aged 50 or older with non-small cell lung cancer. The DNA for the CDR3 is TGTGCCAGCAGTCAGGGGGACGGGAGGGCCGCCACCGGTGAGCTGCTTTTT. Translating gives CASSQGDGRAATGELLF.